This T cell receptor beta chain was recorded in a study of T cell responses to AZD1222 COVID-19 vaccine (dated by TCRdb to the early 2020s). Looking at the study overall: TCR sequencing was performed for about 240 trial participants, of whom 200 to 220 were given two doses of AZD1222 and around 25 were given two doses of MenACWY control vaccine. Trial participants were enrolled into age subgroups of 18-55, 56-69 and 70-plus years, which contained 148, 28 and 57 TCR-sequenced participants, respectively. Summary of the overall study and its limitations: Reportedly, almost half of the unique spike-specific TCRs recognized epitopes lying outside the regions that are mutated in the B.1.351 and B.1.1.7 variants. In the small 56-69-year group, the increase in depth fell short of significance, most likely because of low power. Participants were mostly white British and included more females than males, and it was suggested by the authors that clonal diversity may have been underestimated. After two AZD1222 doses, both the breadth and the depth of spike-specific TCRs were significantly higher than at day 0 and than in MenACWY recipients. Only a handful of AZD1222 recipients were SARS-CoV-2 seropositive at baseline, limiting conclusions about previously exposed vaccinees. The whole spike protein was spanned by vaccine-associated CD4 TCRs, and dominant responses were seen in regions 160-218 and 743-854. No day 14 peak-response samples were available, so repertoires were characterized only after the peak T cell response.

The CDR3 regions of human TCRbeta chains were subjected to immunosequencing. In the paper's pipeline: Repertoire TCRs were checked for matches against a reference library of SARS-CoV-2-specific TCRs that had been generated using the MIRA antigen-specificity platform. Breadth was defined as the fraction of unique TCRs that were SARS-CoV-2-associated. Depth was defined as the fraction of total T cells that were SARS-CoV-2-associated. Each spike-specific TCR was assigned to its reactive spike region and to a CD4 or CD8 class using the MIRA data. Log10-transformed breadth and depth values were compared by one-way ANOVA with Sidak's multiple comparisons tests. Here the immuneACCESS table is served through TCRdb, limited to in-frame sequences with V and J called. Missing clones are a known gap in these copies; in checked studies unresolved V genes cover under half, and the rest lacks a known reason. V, J and clone size were drawn from that table, and D and trimming were deduced from the DNA. The sample profile shows about 110,000 clones; around 90% of them were found once. Jointly, the top ten make up around 8% of the sample.

Unmatched junction bases come to 7, with V trimmed by 0 bases and J by 3 bases. In the germline V gene, CDR1 corresponds to SGDLS and CDR2 to YYNGEE. The CDR3, from cysteine to phenylalanine, totals 17 residues. The sequence is cut down to CDR3 DNA, 51 bases in frame from base 1. Interpreted using the paper, the time point label stands for: about 28 days (+/-7) after the second vaccine dose. AZD1222 recipients whose second dose came at about 4 weeks and those whose second dose came at about 12 weeks were combined into one group, since spike-specific TCR depth and breadth did not differ between the two schedules. Vaccinee samples came from UK trials COV001 and COV002, including a single-blind randomized controlled phase 2/3 trial of AZD1222 (ChAdOx1 nCoV-19) in healthy adults. Trial participant PBMC samples were collected at day 0 and day 28 after the second dose for TCRbeta chain sequencing. This clone is a singleton in its sample. The specificity of this receptor is unknown. Within one base of it there is no much larger clone, and no base qualities were kept.

Recombination linked TRBV9 to TRBJ2-2; 8 central bases correspond to TRBD2. The sequenced sample was peripheral blood, obtained 28 days after the second AZD1222 dose. The receptor was isolated from an adult who received the AZD1222 COVID-19 vaccine. The CDR3 sequence is CASSVASRGEYTGELFF. The DNA sequence is as follows: TGTGCCAGCAGCGTAGCTTCGCGGGGGGAATACACCGGGGAGCTGTTTTTT.